The TCR beta chain under discussion was sequenced for a study of cytomegalovirus exposure and HLA in healthy donors. Study-level points and caveats: Overall, about 160 TCR beta chains were annotated as cytomegalovirus-associated. Among the CMV-associated chains, a few were confirmed in vitro as specific for CMV antigens.

As to this clone: The antigen is unknown.

V was trimmed by 0 bases and J by 3 bases, leaving 9 bases between them. The CDR3 runs to 15 residues. Germline V CDR1 and CDR2: MGHRA, YSYEKL. Sequencing used immunoSEQ multiplex PCR; TCRdb keeps in-frame clones, though not all of them. The sample consists of over 200,000 clones, just over 85% of them appearing once. J is TRBJ1-5 and V is TRBV4-1; D possibly corresponds to TRBD1 (5 bases). The TCR was taken from a woman aged 18-29 years in good health and CMV-seronegative. The sequenced material came from PBMCs. In DNA form, the CDR3 reads TGCGCCAGCAGCCAAGAGGGCAGGGACAATCAGCCCCAGCATTTT. Translating it yields CASSQEGRDNQPQHF.